The rows below give T cell receptor beta chains drawn from one sample of a study of OX40 agonist ivuxolimab in advanced cancers. This table comes from immunoSEQ multiplex PCR, and its TCRdb copy is limited to in-frame clones, with some not included. This table has approximately 15,000 clones, about 81% appearing once. The specimen was CD4+ or CD8+ T cells sorted from blood, collected in a trial of the OX40 agonist ivuxolimab. The receptors were sampled from an adult with an advanced solid tumor such as melanoma, head and neck, liver or kidney cancer. Both conserved end residues are part of each CDR3. The order of the fields is J gene, V gene, D gene, clone size, CDR3 length, CDR3 protein, CDR3 DNA. A D gene is named only where the DNA matches it firmly. Clone sizes are given selectively: once, few, many, or a class where the clone is expanded.

j_gene: TRBJ2-7
v_gene: TRBV7-3
d_gene: -
abundance: -
len: 16
CDR3aa: CASSLTQGGRSQEQYF
CDR3nt: TGTGCCAGCAGCTTAACGCAGGGGGGAAGGTCCCAGGAGCAGTACTTC

j_gene: TRBJ1-3
v_gene: TRBV15
d_gene: -
abundance: -
len: 14
CDR3aa: CATSSPYSGNTIYF
CDR3nt: TGTGCCACCAGCAGCCCATACTCTGGAAACACCATATATTTT

j_gene: TRBJ2-7
v_gene: TRBV11-1
d_gene: -
abundance: -
len: 14
CDR3aa: CASSLVGRGYEQYF
CDR3nt: TGTGCCAGCAGCTTAGTGGGCAGGGGCTACGAGCAGTACTTC

j_gene: TRBJ2-6
v_gene: TRBV9
d_gene: -
abundance: -
len: 12
CDR3aa: CASSSGANVLTF
CDR3nt: TGTGCCTCAAGCTCTGGGGCCAACGTCCTGACTTTC

j_gene: TRBJ1-1
v_gene: TRBV6-5
d_gene: -
abundance: -
len: 11
CDR3aa: CASSPQTEAFF
CDR3nt: TGTGCCAGCAGTCCCCAGACTGAAGCTTTCTTT

j_gene: TRBJ2-1
v_gene: TRBV7-3
d_gene: TRBD1
abundance: -
len: 15
CDR3aa: CASSLGTGKFNEQFF
CDR3nt: TGTGCCAGCAGCTTGGGGACAGGGAAATTCAATGAGCAGTTCTTC

j_gene: TRBJ1-1
v_gene: TRBV28
d_gene: -
abundance: once
len: 14
CDR3aa: CASSLLGLNTEAFF
CDR3nt: TGTGCCAGCAGTTTATTAGGGTTGAACACTGAAGCTTTCTTT

j_gene: TRBJ2-1
v_gene: TRBV15
d_gene: -
abundance: once
len: 12
CDR3aa: CATSRGYNEQFF
CDR3nt: TGTGCCACCAGCAGAGGCTACAATGAGCAGTTCTTC

j_gene: TRBJ2-3
v_gene: TRBV5-4
d_gene: -
abundance: -
len: 13
CDR3aa: CASSTIGIETQYF
CDR3nt: TGTGCCAGCAGCACTATAGGGATAGAGACGCAGTATTTT

j_gene: TRBJ2-7
v_gene: TRBV5-1
d_gene: TRBD2
abundance: -
len: 16
CDR3aa: CASSLADGVAGREQYF
CDR3nt: TGCGCCAGCAGCTTGGCCGACGGGGTAGCGGGGCGCGAGCAGTACTTC

j_gene: TRBJ1-1
v_gene: TRBV6-5
d_gene: -
abundance: -
len: 15
CDR3aa: CASSYSNRAETEAFF
CDR3nt: TGTGCCAGCAGTTACTCGAACAGGGCTGAGACTGAAGCTTTCTTT

j_gene: TRBJ2-5
v_gene: TRBV28
d_gene: -
abundance: -
len: 14
CDR3aa: CASSLVSLQETQYF
CDR3nt: TGTGCCAGCAGTTTGGTCAGTCTCCAAGAGACCCAGTACTTC

j_gene: TRBJ2-5
v_gene: TRBV19
d_gene: TRBD1
abundance: -
len: 16
CDR3aa: CASSIEVLDSGGTQYF
CDR3nt: TGTGCCAGTAGTATAGAGGTGCTGGACTCAGGGGGGACCCAGTACTTC

j_gene: TRBJ1-1
v_gene: TRBV6-5
d_gene: -
abundance: -
len: 13
CDR3aa: CASRPGGGAEAFF
CDR3nt: TGTGCCAGCAGGCCCGGGGGCGGGGCTGAAGCTTTCTTT

j_gene: TRBJ1-1
v_gene: TRBV21-1
d_gene: -
abundance: -
len: 11
CDR3aa: CASSRGTEAFF
CDR3nt: TGTGCCAGCAGCAGGGGCACTGAAGCTTTCTTT

j_gene: TRBJ2-7
v_gene: TRBV15
d_gene: TRBD1
abundance: -
len: 16
CDR3aa: CATSRVPPGQGTEQYF
CDR3nt: TGTGCCACCAGCAGAGTACCACCGGGACAGGGCACCGAGCAGTACTTC

j_gene: TRBJ2-7
v_gene: TRBV4-3
d_gene: -
abundance: -
len: 13
CDR3aa: CASSFEAYSEQYF
CDR3nt: TGCGCCAGCAGTTTTGAGGCTTATTCCGAGCAGTACTTC

j_gene: TRBJ2-5
v_gene: TRBV5-1
d_gene: -
abundance: -
len: 16
CDR3aa: CASSLNSAAIVETQYF
CDR3nt: TGCGCCAGCAGCTTAAATTCAGCGGCCATCGTAGAGACCCAGTACTTC

j_gene: TRBJ2-6
v_gene: TRBV19
d_gene: -
abundance: once
len: 18
CDR3aa: CASSTRTEISSGANVLTF
CDR3nt: TGTGCCAGTAGTACACGGACAGAAATCTCCTCTGGGGCCAACGTCCTGACTTTC

j_gene: TRBJ2-1
v_gene: TRBV7-3
d_gene: -
abundance: -
len: 16
CDR3aa: CASSLVGRAAYNEQFF
CDR3nt: TGTGCCAGCAGCTTAGTTGGACGAGCGGCCTACAATGAGCAGTTCTTC

j_gene: TRBJ1-3
v_gene: TRBV4-1
d_gene: TRBD1
abundance: -
len: 17
CDR3aa: CASSQEANRGGGNTIYF
CDR3nt: TGCGCCAGCAGCCAAGAAGCGAACAGGGGGGGAGGAAACACCATATATTTT

j_gene: TRBJ2-3
v_gene: TRBV10-3
d_gene: -
abundance: -
len: 15
CDR3aa: CAISTGTQRTDTQYF
CDR3nt: TGTGCCATCAGTACAGGAACCCAGCGCACAGATACGCAGTATTTT

j_gene: TRBJ1-2
v_gene: TRBV13
d_gene: TRBD1
abundance: -
len: 13
CDR3aa: CASSGQGDQGYTF
CDR3nt: TGTGCCAGCAGCGGTCAGGGGGATCAGGGCTACACCTTC

j_gene: TRBJ2-7
v_gene: TRBV27
d_gene: -
abundance: few
len: 9
CDR3aa: CASSFKQYF
CDR3nt: TGTGCCAGCAGTTTCAAGCAGTACTTC

j_gene: TRBJ1-1
v_gene: TRBV7-2
d_gene: TRBD1
abundance: -
len: 14
CDR3aa: CASSQTGGGTEAFF
CDR3nt: TGTGCCAGCAGCCAAACAGGGGGCGGGACTGAAGCTTTCTTT

j_gene: TRBJ2-7
v_gene: TRBV20-1
d_gene: TRBD1
abundance: -
len: 11
CDR3aa: CSATTGSEQYF
CDR3nt: TGCAGTGCGACGACAGGGAGCGAGCAGTACTTC

j_gene: TRBJ2-7
v_gene: TRBV9
d_gene: TRBD1
abundance: -
len: 14
CDR3aa: CASSAGTGLYEQYF
CDR3nt: TGTGCCAGCAGCGCCGGGACAGGACTCTACGAGCAGTACTTC

j_gene: TRBJ1-2
v_gene: TRBV9
d_gene: TRBD1
abundance: -
len: 17
CDR3aa: CASSASDRGKVNYGYTF
CDR3nt: TGTGCCAGCAGCGCCTCGGACAGGGGGAAGGTTAACTATGGCTACACCTTC

j_gene: TRBJ1-4
v_gene: TRBV10-3
d_gene: -
abundance: -
len: 14
CDR3aa: CAISEHGVYEKLFF
CDR3nt: TGTGCCATCAGTGAGCATGGGGTGTATGAAAAACTGTTTTTT

j_gene: TRBJ1-2
v_gene: TRBV7-8
d_gene: TRBD1
abundance: -
len: 14
CDR3aa: CASSTSGTGYGYTF
CDR3nt: TGTGCCAGCAGCACATCCGGGACAGGCTATGGCTACACCTTC

j_gene: TRBJ2-7
v_gene: TRBV7-2
d_gene: -
abundance: -
len: 14
CDR3aa: CASSYTVDSYEQYF
CDR3nt: TGTGCCAGCAGCTACACCGTGGACAGCTACGAGCAGTACTTC

j_gene: TRBJ2-2
v_gene: TRBV10-2
d_gene: -
abundance: -
len: 14
CDR3aa: CASSDRTSTGELFF
CDR3nt: TGCGCCAGCAGTGACAGGACGAGCACCGGGGAGCTGTTTTTT

j_gene: TRBJ1-2
v_gene: TRBV4-2
d_gene: TRBD1
abundance: -
len: 16
CDR3aa: CASSQSGTGANYGYTF
CDR3nt: TGTGCCAGCAGCCAGTCCGGGACAGGGGCTAACTATGGCTACACCTTC

j_gene: TRBJ2-5
v_gene: TRBV29-1
d_gene: -
abundance: -
len: 12
CDR3aa: CSVEGVAETQYF
CDR3nt: TGCAGCGTTGAAGGGGTTGCGGAGACCCAGTACTTC

j_gene: TRBJ2-1
v_gene: TRBV9
d_gene: -
abundance: -
len: 13
CDR3aa: CASSRSRSNEQFF
CDR3nt: TGTGCCAGCAGCAGGAGTAGAAGCAATGAGCAGTTCTTC

j_gene: TRBJ2-5
v_gene: TRBV29-1
d_gene: TRBD2
abundance: few
len: 19
CDR3aa: CSVLPYLAGGAEAQETQYF
CDR3nt: TGCAGCGTTTTACCCTATTTAGCGGGAGGGGCTGAAGCTCAAGAGACCCAGTACTTC

j_gene: TRBJ2-3
v_gene: TRBV7-9
d_gene: -
abundance: -
len: 14
CDR3aa: CASKAGLETDTQYF
CDR3nt: TGTGCCAGCAAAGCGGGCCTTGAAACAGATACGCAGTATTTT

j_gene: TRBJ2-7
v_gene: TRBV5-1
d_gene: -
abundance: few
len: 15
CDR3aa: CASSFTSSRSYEQYF
CDR3nt: TGCGCCAGCAGCTTTACTAGCAGCCGCTCCTACGAGCAGTACTTC

j_gene: TRBJ2-1
v_gene: TRBV9
d_gene: -
abundance: -
len: 10
CDR3aa: CASGGNEQFF
CDR3nt: TGTGCCAGCGGGGGTAATGAGCAGTTCTTC

j_gene: TRBJ1-3
v_gene: TRBV29-1
d_gene: -
abundance: -
len: 12
CDR3aa: CSVIGDGNTIYF
CDR3nt: TGCAGCGTTATAGGGGATGGAAACACCATATATTTT

j_gene: TRBJ1-5
v_gene: TRBV5-6
d_gene: -
abundance: -
len: 16
CDR3aa: CASSALTQASNQPQHF
CDR3nt: TGTGCCAGCAGCGCCCTTACGCAGGCAAGCAATCAGCCCCAGCATTTT

j_gene: TRBJ1-1
v_gene: TRBV5-8
d_gene: -
abundance: few
len: 14
CDR3aa: CASTFGILNTEAFF
CDR3nt: TGTGCCAGCACCTTCGGCATCCTGAACACTGAAGCTTTCTTT

j_gene: TRBJ1-4
v_gene: TRBV13
d_gene: -
abundance: -
len: 15
CDR3aa: CASSFGQGLNEKLFF
CDR3nt: TGTGCCAGCAGCTTCGGGCAGGGTCTTAATGAAAAACTGTTTTTT

j_gene: TRBJ2-3
v_gene: TRBV19
d_gene: TRBD1
abundance: -
len: 16
CDR3aa: CASTPNRGRGTDTQYF
CDR3nt: TGTGCCAGTACTCCTAACAGGGGTCGGGGCACAGATACGCAGTATTTT